The 32 T cell receptor beta chains reported below all come from one sample, sequenced in a study of T cell repertoires in aging, cancer and after chemotherapy. Rearranged V-D-J TRB sequences were amplified with a mixed TRB-A/B primer pool. One entry per CDR3 protein results from TCRdb running MiXCR on the multiplex PCR reads. The repertoire consists of under 7,000 distinct CDR3 sequences, with about 19% occurring once and the leading ten covering under 3%. Amplification of TCR beta used genomic DNA extracted from peripheral blood. Sequenced material: blood. These receptors came from a human donor with a blood cancer.

This clonotype is labeled as medium-sized (0.01 to 0.1%). This sequence joins TRBV18 and TRBJ2-1; 10 nucleotides align to TRBD2. The V gene's germline CDR1 is KGHSH and CDR2 LQKENI. The CDR3 consists of 14 residues. The V and J ends lost 4 bases and 5 bases, in that order; junction bases with no gene match: 2. In nucleotides, the CDR3 is TGTGCCAGCTCACTGCTAGCGGGGGACAATGAGCAGTTCTTC. Its translation: CASSLLAGDNEQFF.

The V and J genes are TRBV2 and TRBJ1-6, with 7 bases lining up with TRBD1. V lost 1 base and J lost 18; bases outside the gene matches: 15. This CDR3 region has 15 residues. CDR1 is SNHLY, CDR2 FYNNEI, per germline. CDR3 residues: CASSEVIRRQGTNHF. The CDR3 DNA is TGTGCCAGCAGTGAAGTTATAAGGAGACAGGGAACGAACCACTTT.

By sample share, this clonotype is medium-sized. The chain links TRBV5-6 to TRBJ2-5; D is perhaps TRBD1 or TRBD2 (6 bases each). CDR1 is SGHDT and CDR2 is YYEEEE in the germline V gene. V was cut by 0 bases and J by 2 bases, with 14 bases left in between. The length of the CDR3 is 16 residues. The CDR3 protein is CASSLGRGRWQETQYF. As DNA, the CDR3 is TGTGCCAGCAGCTTGGGCCGGGGGCGCTGGCAAGAGACCCAGTACTTC. Full variable domain (outside the CDR3, taken from reference TRBV5-6 and TRBJ2-5): DAGVTQSPTHLIKTRGQQVTLRCSPKSGHDTVSWYQQALGQGPQFIFQYYEEEERQRGNFPDRFSGHQFPNYSSELNVNALLLGDSALYLCASSLGRGRWQETQYFGPGTRLLVL.

To note about this clonotype: A much larger clone sits a single nucleotide away, making a read error possible. The gene calls are TRBV18 and TRBJ2-5; a weak D match, TRBD2 (6 bases). Germline lookup yields CDR1 KGHSH and CDR2 LQKENI. The CDR3 is made up of 13 amino acids. CDR3 DNA sequence: TGTGCCGGCTCACGACTAGAACAAGAGACCCAGTACTTC. Protein sequence: CAGSRLEQETQYF.

This clonotype is medium-sized (0.01 to 0.1%). The rearrangement uses TRBV6-5 and TRBJ2-5, with 10 bases aligning to TRBD1. This CDR3 has 15 amino acids. The germline CDR1 and CDR2 sequences are MNHEY and SVGAGI. The V and J ends lost 5 bases and 3 bases, in that order; junction bases with no gene match: 6. CDR3 in amino acids: CASSRDRGRKETQYF. The CDR3 nucleotides read TGTGCCAGCAGTCGAGACAGGGGGCGAAAAGAGACCCAGTACTTC.

By share, this clonotype counts as medium-sized. The genes are TRBV18 and TRBJ1-6, with TRBD1 matching over 9 bases. Trimming removed 0 bases from V and 6 bases from J; junction bases left unmatched: 0. The CDR3 extends over 15 amino acids. CDR1 KGHSH and CDR2 LQKENI come from the germline V gene. The CDR3 nucleotides are TGTGCCAGCTCACCACCGGGACAGGGTAATTCACCCCTCCACTTT. Translating gives CASSPPGQGNSPLHF.

This clonotype ranks as medium-sized. CDR3 in DNA: TGTGCCAGTACGTTTGGGTCATACACCGGGGAGCTGTTTTTT. Translating gives CASTFGSYTGELFF. The chain has TRBV19 and TRBJ2-2, with no clear D. Trimming left V 7 bases short and J 3 bases short, with 12 bases between. This CDR3 has 14 residues. Germline assignment: CDR1 LNHDA and CDR2 SQIVND (reference sequence). Combining the CDR3 with reference TRBV19 and TRBJ2-2 gives the whole variable domain DGGITQSPKYLFRKEGQNVTLSCEQNLNHDAMYWYRQDPGQGLRLIYYSQIVNDFQKGDIAEGYSVSREKKESFPLTVTSAQKNPTAFYLCASTFGSYTGELFFGEGSRLTVL.

This clonotype is categorized as medium-sized (0.01 to 0.1%). This sequence joins TRBV19 and TRBJ2-1; D not certain. V shed 3 bases and J shed 0 bases, with 12 bases lying between them. The CDR3 runs 16 residues. Germline-derived CDR1 and CDR2 are LNHDA and SQIVND (reference sequence). DNA for the CDR3: TGTGCCAGTAGTATTTCACTTCCGAGCTCCTACAATGAGCAGTTCTTC. Translating gives CASSISLPSSYNEQFF.

Sample share makes this clonotype medium-sized. The genes are TRBV6-1 and TRBJ2-1; D call uncertain. The V gene lost 1 base and the J gene lost 0 bases, with 13 bases spanning the gap. Per the germline V gene, CDR1 is MNHNS and CDR2 is SASEGT. CDR3 length: 17 residues. CDR3 residues: CASSEGAPWRSYNEQFF. The CDR3 nucleotides are TGTGCCAGCAGTGAAGGGGCACCCTGGCGCTCCTACAATGAGCAGTTCTTC.

The chain joins TRBV20-1 to TRBJ1-5, with unresolved D. The CDR3 spans 15 residues. The V and J ends lost 6 bases and 3 bases respectively, with 18 bases between them. Germline V gene lookup returns CDR1 DFQATT and CDR2 SNEGSKA (reference sequence). CDR3 in amino acids: CSAPDGQAPNQPQHF. For the CDR3, the DNA is TGCAGTGCCCCCGATGGGCAGGCCCCCAATCAGCCCCAGCATTTT.

By share, this clonotype counts as medium-sized. The rearrangement links TRBV7-2 to TRBJ2-1; 10 nucleotides line up with TRBD2. The CDR3 contains 17 residues. The V gene end was trimmed by 5 bases and the J gene end by 7 bases; junction bases not matched to a gene: 14. Germline V lookup: CDR1 SGHTA, CDR2 FQGNSA. CDR3 in amino acids: CASSLPSGGSSGNEQFF. As DNA, the CDR3 is TGTGCCAGCAGCCTGCCTAGCGGGGGCTCCTCTGGGAATGAGCAGTTCTTC.

This clonotype was recorded a few times. This chain joins TRBV20-1 and TRBJ2-5; TRBD2 aligns across 8 bases. The V and J ends lost 2 bases and 5 bases, in that order; junction bases with no gene match: 7. The CDR3 is 14 residues long. From germline, CDR1 is DFQATT and CDR2 SNEGSKA (reference sequence). The CDR3 region is CSARPRTSRETQYF. CDR3 coding DNA: TGCAGTGCTAGACCCCGGACTAGCAGGGAGACCCAGTACTTC.

This clonotype is medium-sized. The rearrangement joins TRBV7-9 to TRBJ2-5, with unresolved D. The CDR3 consists of 12 residues. Trimming removed 5 bases at V and 5 bases at J, with 9 bases between. CDR1 is SEHNR and CDR2 is FQNEAQ in the germline V gene (reference sequence). CDR3 amino acids: CASSLIPETQYF. CDR3 in DNA: TGTGCCAGCAGCCTTATTCCGGAGACCCAGTACTTC. Full variable domain (missing parts from reference TRBV7-9 and TRBJ2-5): DTGVSQNPRHKITKRGQNVTFRCDPISEHNRLYWYRQTLGQGPEFLTYFQNEAQLEKSRLLSDRFSAERPKGSFSTLEIQRTEQGDSAMYLCASSLIPETQYFGPGTRLLVL.

In its sample, this clonotype was seen once. A much bigger clone sits one base away, suggesting this may be a read error. This sequence joins TRBV6-2 or TRBV6-3 and TRBJ2-3; tentative D call: TRBD1 (5 bases). V was pared by 7 bases and J by 11 bases, with 22 bases between. The length of the CDR3 is 14 residues. Germline CDR1 and CDR2: MNHEY and SVGEGT. The CDR3 region has the DNA TGTGCCAGCACTCCCTCCTGGGGCCGGAGTGTGCAGTATTTT. Residues: CASTPSWGRSVQYF.

This clonotype was seen a few times. V and J are TRBV10-3 and TRBJ1-1, with a weak D call TRBD1 (5 bases). Looked up from germline, CDR1 is ENHRY and CDR2 is SYGVKD. This CDR3 is 14 amino acids long. The V and J ends lost 5 bases and 6 bases respectively, with 16 bases between them. Here the CDR3 DNA reads TGTGCCATCAGTCCCACCGCGGGGGTCGCTGAAGCTTTCTTT. This gives the protein CAISPTAGVAEAFF.

The V and J genes are TRBV20-1 and TRBJ1-6, with a possible D match to TRBD1 (5 bases). Trimming pared 5 bases from V and 9 bases from J, leaving 17 bases between. Germline assignment: CDR1 DFQATT and CDR2 SNEGSKA (reference sequence). The CDR3 spans 14 residues. CDR3 DNA sequence: TGCAGTGCTCGCCCATTTGGGGGAGGTTCACCCCTCCACTTT. Amino acids: CSARPFGGGSPLHF.

This chain links TRBV9 with TRBJ2-1; D possibly matches TRBD1 or TRBD2 (5 bases each). The V gene's germline CDR1 is SGDLS and CDR2 YYNGEE. CDR3 length equals 15 residues. With 0 bases removed from V and 0 bases from J, the gap between germline ends came to 7 bases. The CDR3 here is CASSVGGNSYNEQFF. The CDR3 bases are TGTGCCAGCAGCGTAGGGGGGAACTCCTACAATGAGCAGTTCTTC.

The J gene is TRBJ2-3, the V gene TRBV5-1; 11 positions agree with TRBD2. Germline assignment: CDR1 SGHRS and CDR2 YFSETQ. This CDR3 has 17 amino acids. V shed 3 bases and J 2 bases; nucleotides not matched to a gene: 8. CDR3 in amino acids: CASSSGQTSGNTDTQYF. The CDR3 nucleotides are TGCGCCAGCAGCTCCGGACAGACTAGCGGGAACACAGATACGCAGTATTTT.

By share, this clonotype counts as medium-sized. V is TRBV5-6 and J is TRBJ1-2; 8 bases agree with TRBD1. Trimming took 2 bases from V and 4 from J; bases not matched to a gene: 4. The CDR3 has 14 residues. Germline-derived CDR1 and CDR2 are SGHDT and YYEEEE. This CDR3 is CASSFGTGIYGYTF. The DNA for the CDR3 is TGTGCCAGCAGCTTCGGGACAGGCATCTATGGCTACACCTTC. The full variable domain, in which reference TRBV5-6 and TRBJ1-2 provide the parts outside the CDR3, is DAGVTQSPTHLIKTRGQQVTLRCSPKSGHDTVSWYQQALGQGPQFIFQYYEEEERQRGNFPDRFSGHQFPNYSSELNVNALLLGDSALYLCASSFGTGIYGYTFGSGTRLTVV.

In its sample, this clonotype is medium-sized. The genes are TRBV12-3 or TRBV12-4 and TRBJ2-6; possibly TRBD2 for D (5 bases). This CDR3 comprises 15 residues. V lost 2 bases to trimming and J lost 1 base, with 6 bases between them. The CDR3 spells CASSLWTSGANVLTF. Written as DNA, the CDR3 is TGTGCCAGCAGTTTATGGACTTCTGGGGCCAACGTCCTGACTTTC.

This clonotype was recorded a few times. CDR3 DNA sequence: TGTGCCAGCAGTGAAGGCCGGGGGCATAACAATCAGCCCCAGCATTTT. Its protein product is CASSEGRGHNNQPQHF. The chain recombines TRBV6-1 with TRBJ1-5, with D possibly TRBD1 on 6 matching bases. Looked up from germline, CDR1 is MNHNS and CDR2 is SASEGT. The CDR3 runs to 16 residues. V lost 1 base, J lost 3 bases, and 13 bases lay in between.

This clonotype showed up just a few times. The J gene is TRBJ1-6, the V gene TRBV5-1; D gene uncertain. The CDR3 is made up of 13 amino acids. Looked up from germline, CDR1 is SGHRS and CDR2 is YFSETQ. V lost 0 bases to trimming and J lost 9 bases, with 7 bases between them. The CDR3 DNA reads TGCGCCAGCAGCTTGGACAGTAGTTCACCCCTCCACTTT. This codes for CASSLDSSSPLHF.

The chain combines TRBV6-2 or TRBV6-3 with TRBJ1-5; 7 bases map to TRBD1. The V gene's germline CDR1 is MNHEY and CDR2 SVGEGT. V gave up 3 bases and J gave up 0 bases; unmatched junction bases: 5. The CDR3 length is 16 residues. The chain's CDR3 is CASSYGTVHSNQPQHF. The CDR3 coding sequence is TGTGCCAGCAGTTATGGGACAGTTCATAGCAATCAGCCCCAGCATTTT.

This clonotype has more than one count but fewer than ten. This chain joins TRBV20-1 and TRBJ1-5; D is possibly TRBD1 (5 bases). Trimming cost V 0 bases and J 7 bases, with 16 bases left between them. Looked up from germline, CDR1 is DFQATT and CDR2 is SNEGSKA (reference sequence). CDR3 length equals 15 residues. CDR3 amino acids: CSAREGGGVKQPQHF. The CDR3 nucleotides read TGCAGTGCTAGAGAGGGGGGAGGGGTCAAGCAGCCCCAGCATTTT.

Judged by abundance, this clonotype is medium-sized (0.01 to 0.1%). The chain carries TRBV7-9 and TRBJ2-3; 10 nucleotides line up with TRBD2. Germline trimming cut 7 bases from V and 4 bases from J; bases unmatched to any gene: 11. CDR3 size: 16 residues. CDR1 and CDR2 from the germline V gene are SEHNR and FQNEAQ (reference sequence). The CDR3 is CASTQSGRAASDTQYF. For the CDR3, the DNA is TGTGCCAGCACCCAAAGCGGGAGGGCCGCGTCAGATACGCAGTATTTT.

This chain links TRBV12-3 or TRBV12-4 with TRBJ1-1; D not resolved. Trimming left V 4 bases short and J 1 base short, with 16 bases between. CDR3 size: 16 residues. The CDR3 DNA is TGTGCCAGCAGTTCCCCCGGCAGACGGGCGAACACTGAAGCTTTCTTT. Protein product: CASSSPGRRANTEAFF.

The J gene is TRBJ2-7, the V gene TRBV6-9; D remains unclear. Between the trimmed V and J ends, which lost 10 bases and 1 base, there was a span of 17 bases. The CDR3 runs 14 residues. The germline V gene has CDR1 MNHGY and CDR2 SVAAGI. The CDR3 sequence is CAISLRTGSYEQYF. The CDR3 coding sequence is TGTGCCATCAGCCTCAGGACCGGATCCTACGAGCAGTACTTC.

The sample holds a few counts of this clonotype. The J gene is TRBJ2-1, the V gene TRBV10-2; TRBD2 agrees at 13 bases. J lost 8 bases, V lost 2 bases, and 3 bases had no gene match. CDR3 length equals 15 residues. Germline CDR1 and CDR2: WSHSY and SAAADI. The CDR3 DNA is TGCGCCAGCAGTGAGAAGACTAGCGGGGGGCATGAGCAGTTCTTC. Its protein product is CASSEKTSGGHEQFF.

The chain links TRBV2 to TRBJ2-3; D gene uncertain. Germline CDR1 reads SNHLY; CDR2 reads FYNNEI. V lost 3 bases to trimming and J lost 3 bases, with 10 bases between them. This CDR3 contains 14 residues. The CDR3 reads CASSDLQLTDTQYF. DNA for the CDR3: TGTGCCAGCAGTGATTTACAGTTGACAGATACGCAGTATTTT.

This clonotype was counted between two and nine times. The rearrangement joins TRBV6-1 to TRBJ2-4; 10 bases align to TRBD2. J lost 0 bases, V lost 2 bases, and 10 bases had no gene match. Germline assignment: CDR1 MNHNS and CDR2 SASEGT. CDR3 size: 19 residues. The CDR3 spells CASSERVAGGSLAKNIQYF. CDR3 coding DNA: TGTGCCAGCAGTGAAAGGGTAGCGGGAGGTTCATTAGCCAAAAACATTCAGTACTTC.

Only one count was recorded for this clonotype. The rearrangement joins TRBV13 to TRBJ2-1; D gene ambiguous. CDR3 size: 13 residues. The V end was cut by 5 bases, the J end by 3 bases, with 8 bases between. The V gene's germline CDR1 is PRHDT and CDR2 FYEKMQ (reference sequence). CDR3 in amino acids: CASSLRLYNEQFF. CDR3 in DNA: TGTGCCAGCAGCCTGAGACTCTACAATGAGCAGTTCTTC.

In its sample, this clonotype ranks as medium-sized (0.01 to 0.1%). The genes are TRBV30 and TRBJ1-2; 8 nucleotides agree with TRBD1. From germline, CDR1 is GTSNPN and CDR2 SVGIG (reference sequence). The CDR3 loop spans 16 amino acids. V was pared by 3 bases and J by 4 bases, with 13 bases of the junction left unmatched. In DNA, the CDR3 is TGTGCCTGGAGAGCTCCGGGACAGGCGACCTTCTATGGCTACACCTTC. Translated: CAWRAPGQATFYGYTF.